This entry lists 27 T cell receptor beta chains sequenced from one sample in a study of blood T cell repertoires in COVID-19. The protocol was immunoSEQ multiplex PCR, while the TCRdb copy is restricted to in-frame clones and leaves out a portion. The sample has about 50,000 clones; around 87% are singletons. Sequencing was done on a sample of peripheral blood. These receptors were taken from a human donor in a cohort sampled during active COVID-19.

The V and J genes are TRBV5-4 and TRBJ2-3; 12 bases align to TRBD2. The germline V gene encodes CDR1 SGHNT and CDR2 YYREEE (reference sequence). The ends lost 6 bases at V and 6 bases at J; junction bases unmatched: 8. This CDR3 is 15 amino acids long. The CDR3 protein is CASTTGLAGVDTQYF. The CDR3 region has the DNA TGTGCCAGCACCACGGGACTAGCGGGCGTGGATACGCAGTATTTT.

CDR3 sequence reads: CASSRGLAGGTDTQYF. The CDR3 nucleotides are TGTGCCAGCAGTAGGGGACTAGCGGGAGGAACAGATACGCAGTATTTT. The rearrangement joins TRBV27 to TRBJ2-3, with 15 bases lining up with TRBD2. Germline V gives CDR1 MNHEY, CDR2 SMNVEV (reference sequence). This CDR3 contains 16 residues. The junction had 3 bases not matched to a gene; V was cut back by 5 bases and J by 3 bases.

This clone showed up just a few times. The V gene is TRBV4-2, the J gene TRBJ1-2; 7 bases are a match to TRBD1. V trimming: 3 bases; J trimming: 6 bases; junction bases outside the gene matches: 7. The CDR3 sequence is 14 residues long. Germline lookup yields CDR1 LGHNA and CDR2 YNFKEQ. The CDR3 DNA sequence: TGTGCCAGCAGCCATCCCGGGACAGAGCATGGCTACACCTTC. This gives the protein CASSHPGTEHGYTF.

The chain is built from TRBV19 and TRBJ2-7; weak D call: TRBD2 (6 bases). Germline loops: CDR1 LNHDA, CDR2 SQIVND (reference sequence). This CDR3 contains 14 residues. Trimming left V 4 bases short and J 2 bases short, with 12 bases between. CDR3 in DNA: TGTGCCAGTAGTACCCGGGAGACACCCTACGAGCAGTACTTC. It specifies CASSTRETPYEQYF.

This clone was observed a few times. V gene TRBV21-1 combines with J gene TRBJ1-3. TRBV21-1 constitutes a pseudogene. This CDR3 is built from 13 residues. CDR3 in DNA: TGTGCCAGCAGCAAAGGTGAGGGAAACACCATATATTTT. It codes for CASSKGEGNTIYF.

Only one count was recorded for this clone. The genes are TRBV7-6 and TRBJ2-2; D call uncertain. Deletions cut 1 base from V and 4 bases from J, with 10 bases between. The CDR3 contains 15 residues. CDR1 is SGHVS and CDR2 is FNYEAQ in the germline V gene. Here the CDR3 reads CASSLGAGVTGELFF. The DNA of the CDR3 is TGTGCCAGCAGCTTAGGGGCAGGTGTCACCGGGGAGCTGTTTTTT. Drawing the rest from reference TRBV7-6 and TRBJ2-2, the complete variable domain is GAGVSQSPRYKVTKRGQDVALRCDPISGHVSLYWYRQALGQGPEFLTYFNYEAQQDKSGLPNDRFSAERPEGSISTLTIQRTEQRDSAMYRCASSLGAGVTGELFFGEGSRLTVL.

The CDR3 bases are TGTGCCAGCTCACCCAAACCAAGACAAGCAACAACTAATGAAAAACTGTTTTTT. Translation gives CASSPKPRQATTNEKLFF. This rearrangement joins TRBV18 to TRBJ1-4; the D is unclear. Trimming removed 3 bases at V and 0 bases at J, with 17 bases between. Germline lookup yields CDR1 KGHSH and CDR2 LQKENI. The CDR3 runs 18 residues. The whole variable domain, remainder taken from reference TRBV18 and TRBJ1-4, is NAGVMQNPRHLVRRRGQEARLRCSPMKGHSHVYWYRQLPEEGLKFMVYLQKENIIDESGMPKERFSAEFPKEGPSILRIQQVVRGDSAAYFCASSPKPRQATTNEKLFFGSGTQLSVL.

This chain links TRBV29-1 with TRBJ2-3, with D perhaps matching TRBD2 (6 bases). Germline V gene sequence: CDR1 SQVTM, CDR2 ANQGSEA. Trimming pared 5 bases from V and 0 bases from J, leaving 12 bases between. The CDR3 spans 14 residues. CDR3: CSVNHAGSTDTQYF. The CDR3 DNA reads as TGCAGCGTTAACCATGCGGGGAGCACAGATACGCAGTATTTT.

The chain uses TRBV7-9 and TRBJ1-5; 7 bases map to TRBD1. With 1 base clipped from V and 8 bases from J, the junction kept 14 bases outside the gene matches. This CDR3 has 17 amino acids. Germline V lookup: CDR1 SEHNR, CDR2 FQNEAQ (reference sequence). The CDR3 is CASSLGHDRAAGEPQHF. In DNA form, the CDR3 reads TGTGCCAGCAGCTTAGGCCACGACAGGGCCGCCGGAGAGCCCCAGCATTTT.

The J gene is TRBJ2-7, the V gene TRBV21-1; the table's D call of TRBD1 was not tested on the DNA. TRBV21-1 is recorded as a pseudogene. The CDR3 is made up of 11 amino acids. DNA for the CDR3: TGTGCCAGCGACAGGGATAACGAGCAGTACTTC. Its translation: CASDRDNEQYF.

The chain carries TRBV5-5 and TRBJ2-7; 7 positions match TRBD2. CDR1 SGHKS and CDR2 YYEKEE come from the germline V gene (reference sequence). V trimming: 2 bases; J trimming: 2 bases; junction bases outside the gene matches: 4. The CDR3 contains 14 residues. The CDR3 region has the DNA TGTGCCAGCAGCTTAACTAGCGAGACCTACGAGCAGTACTTC. Amino acid sequence: CASSLTSETYEQYF.

About this clone itself: Mismatch with germline at one junction end may stem from a read error. This sample also contains other DNA sequences that code for the same CDR3. The DNA of the CDR3 is TGTGCCAGTAGTTTGGGGAGCCCGACAGATACGCAGTATTTT. As protein: CASSLGSPTDTQYF. V is TRBV6-5 and J is TRBJ2-3; D might be TRBD2 (5 bases). This CDR3 has 14 residues. In germline, CDR1 is MNHEY, CDR2 SVGAGI.

The V gene is TRBV7-3, the J gene TRBJ2-5, with a possible D match to TRBD2 (6 bases). The length of the CDR3 is 16 residues. Germline V CDR1 and CDR2: SGHTA, FQGTGA. V shed 1 base and J shed 3 bases, with 15 bases lying between them. The CDR3 sequence: CASSLIAGTEKETQYF. The CDR3 nucleotides read TGTGCCAGCAGCTTAATTGCGGGAACGGAGAAAGAGACCCAGTACTTC.

CDR3: CASSLINRAEAFF. CDR3 DNA sequence: TGTGCCAGCAGCTTAATTAATCGGGCTGAAGCTTTCTTT. The J gene is TRBJ1-1, the V gene TRBV7-2; D call uncertain. The V gene lost 2 bases and the J gene lost 6 bases, with 10 bases spanning the gap. Germline V gives CDR1 SGHTA, CDR2 FQGNSA. The CDR3 consists of 13 residues.

The rearrangement joins TRBV6-6 to TRBJ1-1, with D unresolved. The germline V and J ends were trimmed by 4 bases and 6 bases, with 15 bases remaining between them. CDR3 length equals 14 residues. Germline V CDR1 and CDR2: MNHNY, SVGAGI (reference sequence). The CDR3 here is CASSLGGLKPEAFF. The CDR3 bases are TGTGCCAGCAGTTTAGGAGGGCTCAAACCTGAAGCTTTCTTT.

The chain employs TRBV30 and TRBJ1-4; 8 nucleotides align to TRBD1. The germline V gene has CDR1 GTSNPN and CDR2 SVGIG (reference sequence). J gave up 7 bases and V 5 bases, and 6 bases lay outside the gene matches. The CDR3 covers 13 residues. In nucleotides, the CDR3 is TGTGCCTGGGCAGGGGGCGTCGGTGAAAAACTGTTTTTT. This translates into CAWAGGVGEKLFF.

The chain couples TRBV14 to TRBJ2-1, with TRBD2 matching 14 bases. The CDR3 sequence is 16 residues long. Trimming cost V 1 base and J 9 bases; bases outside gene matches: 5. Germline CDR1 reads SGHDN; CDR2 reads FVKESK. As DNA, the CDR3 is TGTGCCAGCAGCCAAGGGGGACTAGCGGGAGTTGGTGAGCAGTTCTTC. Its protein product is CASSQGGLAGVGEQFF.

Only one count was recorded for this clone. This chain links TRBV3-1 (or the pseudogene TRBV3-2) with TRBJ2-3; D is uncertain. Germline V CDR1 and CDR2: LGHDT, YNNKEL (reference sequence). Trimming took off 1 base at V and 7 bases at J, with 9 bases between the two ends. CDR3 size: 13 residues. The DNA of the CDR3 is TGTGCCAGCAGCCAAGGCCCCAGGAATACGCAGTATTTT. Its translation: CASSQGPRNTQYF.

This chain links TRBV6-6 with TRBJ2-7; 9 nucleotides match TRBD1. Germline lookup yields CDR1 MNHNY and CDR2 SVGAGI (reference sequence). This CDR3 comprises 14 residues. With 5 bases clipped from V and 7 bases from J, the junction kept 9 bases outside the gene matches. CDR3: CASSPDRGVMEQYF. For the CDR3, the DNA is TGTGCCAGCAGTCCCGACAGGGGGGTTATGGAGCAGTACTTC.

The J gene is TRBJ2-7, the V gene TRBV9; 9 bases line up with TRBD1. The CDR3 length is 13 residues. Trimming took 4 bases from V and 5 from J; bases not matched to a gene: 4. Germline V gene data show CDR1 as SGDLS and CDR2 as YYNGEE. CDR3 in DNA: TGTGCCAGCAGCCAACGGACAGGGGACGAGCAGTACTTC. It codes for CASSQRTGDEQYF.

The chain links TRBV5-6 to TRBJ2-3; TRBD1 might be the D (6 bases). Trimming shortened V by 7 bases and J by 3 bases, and 18 bases separated the two germline ends. The CDR3 runs to 15 residues. Germline lookup yields CDR1 SGHDT and CDR2 YYEEEE. The CDR3 protein is CASQKGEKSTDTQYF. The CDR3 DNA reads as TGTGCCAGCCAAAAGGGGGAGAAGTCGACAGATACGCAGTATTTT.

The chain combines TRBV28 with TRBJ1-2; TRBD1 matches 9 bases. Looked up from germline, CDR1 is MDHEN and CDR2 is SYDVKM. V was clipped by 3 bases and J by 8 bases; unmatched bases: 10. This CDR3 spans 15 amino acids. The CDR3 region is CASSFPGTGTFGYTF. The CDR3 nucleotides read TGTGCCAGCAGTTTTCCCGGGACAGGGACCTTCGGCTACACCTTC.

CDR3 in DNA: TGTGCCAGCAGCTGGCGGGTAGCCGGCGATACGCAGTATTTT. Amino acids: CASSWRVAGDTQYF. The chain joins TRBV27 to TRBJ2-3; possibly TRBD2 for D (5 bases). The CDR3 spans 14 residues. Germline loops: CDR1 MNHEY, CDR2 SMNVEV (reference sequence). Trimming removed 6 bases at V and 6 bases at J, with 16 bases between.

This rearrangement joins TRBV4-1 to TRBJ2-7; possibly TRBD1 for D (7 bases). This CDR3 spans 16 amino acids. Trimming stripped 0 bases from V and 0 bases from J, with 12 bases between. Germline-derived CDR1 and CDR2 are MGHRA and YSYEKL. As DNA, the CDR3 is TGCGCCAGCAGCCAAGATCCAGGGGGGATCTCCTACGAGCAGTACTTC. Its protein is CASSQDPGGISYEQYF.

CDR3 region: CSASGDRAYNEQFF. As DNA, the CDR3 is TGCAGTGCTAGTGGGGACAGGGCCTACAATGAGCAGTTCTTC. This chain links TRBV20-1 with TRBJ2-1, with TRBD1 matching 9 bases. Germline CDR1 reads DFQATT; CDR2 reads SNEGSKA (reference sequence). The CDR3 loop spans 14 amino acids. V lost 3 bases, J lost 2 bases, and 2 bases stayed unmatched.

This sequence joins TRBV5-1 and TRBJ2-3, with unresolved D. The CDR3 spans 12 residues. CDR1 and CDR2 from the germline V gene are SGHRS and YFSETQ. Deletions cut 0 bases from V and 4 bases from J, with 3 bases between. CDR3 DNA: TGCGCCAGCAGCTTGGGAGCAGATACGCAGTATTTT. Encoded protein: CASSLGADTQYF.

V and J are TRBV15 and TRBJ2-1; TRBD2 agrees at 8 bases. The CDR3 covers 15 residues. Germline CDR1 LNHNV, CDR2 YYDKDF (reference sequence). With V trimmed by 5 bases and J by 3 bases, 6 bases remained unmatched. CDR3 protein: CATSGGTRGYNEQFF. The CDR3 DNA reads as TGTGCCACCAGCGGCGGGACTAGGGGCTACAATGAGCAGTTCTTC.